This T cell receptor (beta chain) is from a study of breast tumors, draining lymph nodes, adjacent tissues. The lymph nodes were axillary draining lymph nodes from breast cancer patients. TCRdb called the multiplex PCR reads again in MiXCR, with one record for every CDR3 protein. The profile shows about 130,000 distinct CDR3 sequences, about 20% of them singletons. Per germline, CDR1 LNHNV and CDR2 YYDKDF (reference sequence). CDR3 length: 15 residues. Between the trimmed V and J ends, which lost 5 bases and 6 bases, there was a span of 16 bases. The chain links TRBV15 to TRBJ1-4; perhaps TRBD1 as D (5 bases). Material: axillary lymph node tissue. This TCR was recovered from a female donor with breast cancer. Some clones in this sample may be carry-over from other donors' samples. CDR3 loop: CATSSPGTGDEKLFF. CDR3 coding DNA: TGTGCCACCAGCTCGCCGGGGACGGGGGATGAAAAACTGTTTTTT.